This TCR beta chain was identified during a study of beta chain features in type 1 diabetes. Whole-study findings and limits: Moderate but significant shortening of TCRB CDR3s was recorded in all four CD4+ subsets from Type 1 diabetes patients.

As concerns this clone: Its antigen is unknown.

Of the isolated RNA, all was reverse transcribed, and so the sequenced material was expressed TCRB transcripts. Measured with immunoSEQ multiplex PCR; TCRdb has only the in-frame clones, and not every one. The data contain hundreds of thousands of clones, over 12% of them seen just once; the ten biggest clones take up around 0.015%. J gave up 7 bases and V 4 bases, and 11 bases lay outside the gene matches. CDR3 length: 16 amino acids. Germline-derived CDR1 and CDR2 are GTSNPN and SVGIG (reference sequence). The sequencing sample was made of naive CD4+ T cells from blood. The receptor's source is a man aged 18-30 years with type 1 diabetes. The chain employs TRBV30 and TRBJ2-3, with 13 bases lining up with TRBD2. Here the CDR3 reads CAWNPGLAGRAHTQYF. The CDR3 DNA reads TGTGCCTGGAATCCGGGACTAGCGGGACGGGCACATACGCAGTATTTT.